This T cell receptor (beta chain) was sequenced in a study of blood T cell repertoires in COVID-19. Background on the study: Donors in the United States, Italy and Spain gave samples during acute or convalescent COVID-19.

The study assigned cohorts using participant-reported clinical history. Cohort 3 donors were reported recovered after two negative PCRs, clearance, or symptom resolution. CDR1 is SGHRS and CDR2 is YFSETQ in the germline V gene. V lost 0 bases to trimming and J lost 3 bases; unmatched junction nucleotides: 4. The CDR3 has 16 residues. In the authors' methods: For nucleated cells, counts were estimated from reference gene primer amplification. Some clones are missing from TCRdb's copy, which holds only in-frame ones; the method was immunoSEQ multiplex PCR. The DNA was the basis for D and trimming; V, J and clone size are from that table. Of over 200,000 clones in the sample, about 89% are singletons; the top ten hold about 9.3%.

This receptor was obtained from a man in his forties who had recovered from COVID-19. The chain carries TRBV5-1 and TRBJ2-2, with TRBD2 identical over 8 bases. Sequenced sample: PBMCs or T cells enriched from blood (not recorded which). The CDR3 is CASSLAGAGDTGELFF. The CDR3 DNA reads TGCGCCAGCAGCTTGGCCGGAGCGGGAGACACCGGGGAGCTGTTTTTT.